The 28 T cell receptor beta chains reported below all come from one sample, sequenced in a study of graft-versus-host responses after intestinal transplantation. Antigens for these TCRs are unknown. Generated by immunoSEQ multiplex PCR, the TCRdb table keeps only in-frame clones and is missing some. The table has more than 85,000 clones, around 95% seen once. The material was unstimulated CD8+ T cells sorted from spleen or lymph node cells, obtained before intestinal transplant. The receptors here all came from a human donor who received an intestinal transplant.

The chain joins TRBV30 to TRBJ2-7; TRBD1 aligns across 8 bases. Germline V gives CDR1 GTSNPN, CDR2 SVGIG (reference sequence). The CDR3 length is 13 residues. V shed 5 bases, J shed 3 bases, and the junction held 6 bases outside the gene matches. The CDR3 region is CAWSGTGFYEQYF. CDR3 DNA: TGTGCCTGGTCCGGGACAGGCTTCTACGAGCAGTACTTC.

In DNA form, the CDR3 reads TGCGCCAGCAGTGTATACGGCCCCTACAATGAGCAGTTCTTC. Its translation is CASSVYGPYNEQFF. The rearrangement links TRBV10-2 to TRBJ2-1, with D unclear. Germline V gene sequence: CDR1 WSHSY, CDR2 SAAADI. This CDR3 contains 14 residues. Trimming pared 4 bases from V and 2 bases from J, leaving 9 bases between.

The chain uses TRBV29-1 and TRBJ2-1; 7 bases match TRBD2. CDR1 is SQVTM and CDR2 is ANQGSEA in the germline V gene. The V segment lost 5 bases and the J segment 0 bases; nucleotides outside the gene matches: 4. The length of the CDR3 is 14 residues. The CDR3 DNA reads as TGCAGCGTTTCAGCGGGGAGCTCCTACAATGAGCAGTTCTTC. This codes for CSVSAGSSYNEQFF.

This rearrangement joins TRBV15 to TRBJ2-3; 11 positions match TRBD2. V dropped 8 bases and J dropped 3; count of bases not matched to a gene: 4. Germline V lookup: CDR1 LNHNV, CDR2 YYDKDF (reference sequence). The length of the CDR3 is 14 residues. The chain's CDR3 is CATALAGGTDTQYF. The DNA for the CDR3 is TGTGCCACCGCGCTAGCGGGAGGAACAGATACGCAGTATTTT.

The CDR3 DNA reads as TGTGCCACCTCACAGGGGTATGGAAACACCATATATTTT. Its translation is CATSQGYGNTIYF. V gene TRBV6-6 combines with J gene TRBJ1-3, with 7 bases aligning to TRBD1. The CDR3 is 13 residues long. V lost 10 bases, J lost 3 bases, and 6 bases stayed unmatched. Germline assignment: CDR1 MNHNY and CDR2 SVGAGI (reference sequence).

The CDR3 region is CASSEAGRTNEKLFF. The DNA for the CDR3 is TGCGCCAGCAGTGAAGCAGGGAGGACTAATGAAAAACTGTTTTTT. This sequence joins TRBV10-1 and TRBJ1-4, with D possibly matching TRBD1 (5 bases). This CDR3 has 15 amino acids. Germline V gives CDR1 WNHNN, CDR2 SYGVQD (reference sequence). Deletions cut 3 bases from V and 2 bases from J, with 10 bases between.

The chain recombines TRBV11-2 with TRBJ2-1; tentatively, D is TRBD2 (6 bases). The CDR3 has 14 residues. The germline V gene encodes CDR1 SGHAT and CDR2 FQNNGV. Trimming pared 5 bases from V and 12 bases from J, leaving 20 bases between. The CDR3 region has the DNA TGTGCCAGCAGCCCGGGGACTCCCGGCTATTGGCAGTTCTTC. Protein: CASSPGTPGYWQFF. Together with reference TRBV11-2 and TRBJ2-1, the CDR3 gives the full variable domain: EAGVAQSPRYKIIEKRQSVAFWCNPISGHATLYWYQQILGQGPKLLIQFQNNGVVDDSQLPKDRFSAERLKGVDSTLKIQPAKLEDSAVYLCASSPGTPGYWQFFGPGTRLTVL.

CDR3 sequence (DNA): TGTGCCAGCAGCTTGGCTAGGGATGACATCTATGGCTACACCTTC. It codes for CASSLARDDIYGYTF. This chain uses TRBV5-4 with TRBJ1-2; the D is unclear. The germline V gene has CDR1 SGHNT and CDR2 YYREEE (reference sequence). The CDR3 has 15 amino acids. V was cut by 0 bases and J by 4 bases, with 13 bases left in between.

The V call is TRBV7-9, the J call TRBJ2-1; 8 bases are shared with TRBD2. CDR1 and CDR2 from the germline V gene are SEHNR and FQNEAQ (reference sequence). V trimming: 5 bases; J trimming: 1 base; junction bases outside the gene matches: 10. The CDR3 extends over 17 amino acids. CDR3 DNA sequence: TGTGCCAGCAGCCCCCCGGAACCTAGCGGGTCCTACAATGAGCAGTTCTTC. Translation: CASSPPEPSGSYNEQFF. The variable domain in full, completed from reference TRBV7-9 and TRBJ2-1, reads DTGVSQNPRHKITKRGQNVTFRCDPISEHNRLYWYRQTLGQGPEFLTYFQNEAQLEKSRLLSDRFSAERPKGSFSTLEIQRTEQGDSAMYLCASSPPEPSGSYNEQFFGPGTRLTVL.

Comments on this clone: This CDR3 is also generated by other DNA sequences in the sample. The CDR3 DNA follows: TGTGCCAGCAGCGTAGGGACTAGCGGGTACGAGCAGTACTTC. Translated, it gives CASSVGTSGYEQYF. The V gene is TRBV9, the J gene TRBJ2-7; 11 bases align to TRBD2. In germline, CDR1 is SGDLS, CDR2 YYNGEE. The CDR3 is 14 amino acids. J was trimmed by 4 bases and V by 0 bases; bases with no gene match: 0.

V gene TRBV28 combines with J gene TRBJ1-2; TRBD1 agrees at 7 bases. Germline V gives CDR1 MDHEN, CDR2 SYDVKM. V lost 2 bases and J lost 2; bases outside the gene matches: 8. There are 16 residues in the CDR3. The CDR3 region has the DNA TGTGCCAGCAGTTTAGCCCGTACCAGGGGGAACTATGGCTACACCTTC. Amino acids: CASSLARTRGNYGYTF.

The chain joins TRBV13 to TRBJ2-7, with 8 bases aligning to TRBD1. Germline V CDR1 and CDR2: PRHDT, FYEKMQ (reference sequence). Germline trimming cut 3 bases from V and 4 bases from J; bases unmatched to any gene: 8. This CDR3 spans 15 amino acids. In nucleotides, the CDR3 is TGTGCCAGCAGCTTGTACCGGGACAGGTGGTACGAGCAGTACTTC. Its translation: CASSLYRDRWYEQYF.

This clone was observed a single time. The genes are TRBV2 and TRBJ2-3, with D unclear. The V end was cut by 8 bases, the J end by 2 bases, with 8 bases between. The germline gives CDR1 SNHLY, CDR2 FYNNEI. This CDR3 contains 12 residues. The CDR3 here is CASGIPTDTQYF. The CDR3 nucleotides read TGTGCCAGCGGGATCCCCACAGATACGCAGTATTTT.

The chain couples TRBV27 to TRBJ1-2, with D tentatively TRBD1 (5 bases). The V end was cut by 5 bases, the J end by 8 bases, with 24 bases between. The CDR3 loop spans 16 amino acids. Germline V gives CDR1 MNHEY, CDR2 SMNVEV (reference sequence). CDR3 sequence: CASSGGLSLDFGGYTF. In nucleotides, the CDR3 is TGTGCCAGCAGTGGGGGACTGAGCCTTGATTTTGGGGGCTACACCTTC.

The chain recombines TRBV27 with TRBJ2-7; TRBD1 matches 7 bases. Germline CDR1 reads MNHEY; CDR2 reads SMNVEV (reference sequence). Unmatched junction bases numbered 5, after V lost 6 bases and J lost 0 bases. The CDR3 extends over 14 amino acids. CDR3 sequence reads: CASSRGIGSYEQYF. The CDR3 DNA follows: TGTGCCAGCAGCAGGGGGATTGGCTCCTACGAGCAGTACTTC.

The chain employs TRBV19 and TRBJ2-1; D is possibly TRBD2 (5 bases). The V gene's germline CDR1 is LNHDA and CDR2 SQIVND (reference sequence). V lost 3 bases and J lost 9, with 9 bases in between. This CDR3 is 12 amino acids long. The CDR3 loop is CASSIGGTEQFF. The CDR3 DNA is TGTGCCAGTAGTATCGGAGGTACTGAGCAGTTCTTC.

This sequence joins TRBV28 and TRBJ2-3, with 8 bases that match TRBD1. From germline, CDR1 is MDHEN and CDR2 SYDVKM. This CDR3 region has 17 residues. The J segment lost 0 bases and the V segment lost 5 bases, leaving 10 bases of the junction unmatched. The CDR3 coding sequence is TGTGCCAGCAGTCCCTCGGACAGGGCCCTTAGCACAGATACGCAGTATTTT. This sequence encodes CASSPSDRALSTDTQYF. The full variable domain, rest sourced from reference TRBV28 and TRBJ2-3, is DVKVTQSSRYLVKRTGEKVFLECVQDMDHENMFWYRQDPGLGLRLIYFSYDVKMKEKGDIPEGYSVSREKKERFSLILESASTNQTSMYLCASSPSDRALSTDTQYFGPGTRLTVL.

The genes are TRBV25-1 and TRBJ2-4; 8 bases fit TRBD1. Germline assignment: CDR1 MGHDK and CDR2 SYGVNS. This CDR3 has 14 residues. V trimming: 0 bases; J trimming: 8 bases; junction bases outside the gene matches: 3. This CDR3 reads CASSEYQGADIQYF. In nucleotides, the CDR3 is TGTGCCAGCAGTGAATATCAGGGGGCGGACATTCAGTACTTC.

The DNA of the CDR3 is TGTGCCAGCAGCCCGAGGGGTGGGGACTATGGCTACACCTTC. Protein sequence: CASSPRGGDYGYTF. The rearrangement joins TRBV13 to TRBJ1-2, with D possibly matching TRBD1 (5 bases). Germline V CDR1 and CDR2: PRHDT, FYEKMQ (reference sequence). This CDR3 is 14 amino acids long. Trimming stripped 5 bases from V and 3 bases from J, with 13 bases between.

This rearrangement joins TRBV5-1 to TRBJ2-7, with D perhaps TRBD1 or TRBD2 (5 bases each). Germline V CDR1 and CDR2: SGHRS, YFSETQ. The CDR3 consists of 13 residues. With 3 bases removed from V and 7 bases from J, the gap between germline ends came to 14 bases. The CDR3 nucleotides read TGCGCCAGCAGCTGGGGACCAGTGAGGGAGCAGTACTTC. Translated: CASSWGPVREQYF.

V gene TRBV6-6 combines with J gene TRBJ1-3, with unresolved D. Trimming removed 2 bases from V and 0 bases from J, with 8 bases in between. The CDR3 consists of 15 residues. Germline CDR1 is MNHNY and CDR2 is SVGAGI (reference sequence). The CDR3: CASSYEAYSGNTIYF. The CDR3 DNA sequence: TGTGCCAGCAGTTACGAGGCCTACTCTGGAAACACCATATATTTT.

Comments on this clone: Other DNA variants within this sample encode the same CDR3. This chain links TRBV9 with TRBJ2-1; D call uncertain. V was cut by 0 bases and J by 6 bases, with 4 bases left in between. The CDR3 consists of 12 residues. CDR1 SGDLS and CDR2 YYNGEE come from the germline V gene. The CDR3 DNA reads TGTGCCAGCAGCGTAGAGGGCAATGAGCAGTTCTTC. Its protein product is CASSVEGNEQFF.

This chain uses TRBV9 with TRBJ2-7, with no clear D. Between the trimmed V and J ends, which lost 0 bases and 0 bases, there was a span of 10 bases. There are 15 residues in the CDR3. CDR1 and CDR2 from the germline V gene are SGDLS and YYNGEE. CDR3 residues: CASSVGTGPSYEQYF. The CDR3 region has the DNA TGTGCCAGCAGCGTAGGAACGGGCCCCTCCTACGAGCAGTACTTC.

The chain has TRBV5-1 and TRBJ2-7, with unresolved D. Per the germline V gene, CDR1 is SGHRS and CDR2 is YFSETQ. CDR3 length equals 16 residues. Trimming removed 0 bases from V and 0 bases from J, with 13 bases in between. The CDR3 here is CASSLVWAEPSYEQYF. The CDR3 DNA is TGCGCCAGCAGCTTGGTTTGGGCGGAGCCCTCCTACGAGCAGTACTTC. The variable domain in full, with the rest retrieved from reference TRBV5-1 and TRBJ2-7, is KAGVTQTPRYLIKTRGQQVTLSCSPISGHRSVSWYQQTPGQGLQFLFEYFSETQRNKGNFPGRFSGRQFSNSRSEMNVSTLELGDSALYLCASSLVWAEPSYEQYFGPGTRLTVT.

The CDR3 protein is CASRDVAGTEAFF. CDR3 in DNA: TGTGCCAGCAGGGACGTGGCGGGCACTGAAGCTTTCTTT. The V call is TRBV27, the J call TRBJ1-1; D unclear. Germline CDR1 MNHEY, CDR2 SMNVEV (reference sequence). The V and J ends lost 6 bases and 4 bases respectively, with 12 bases between them. The CDR3 sequence is 13 residues long.

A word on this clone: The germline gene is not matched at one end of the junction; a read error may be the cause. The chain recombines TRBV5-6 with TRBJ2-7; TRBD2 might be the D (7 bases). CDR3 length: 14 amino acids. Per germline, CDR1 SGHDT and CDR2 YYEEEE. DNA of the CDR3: TGTGCCAGCAGCTGGGGGGGGGCCTCCTTCGAGCAGTACTTC. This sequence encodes CASSWGGASFEQYF.

The CDR3 protein is CASTLFGGSGAPKNIQYF. In DNA form, the CDR3 reads TGTGCCAGCACCCTCTTTGGAGGGTCGGGGGCCCCCAAAAACATTCAGTACTTC. The rearrangement links TRBV27 to TRBJ2-4; D is perhaps TRBD1 or TRBD2 (6 bases each). CDR1 and CDR2 (germline): MNHEY, SMNVEV (reference sequence). The CDR3 consists of 18 residues. Deletions cut 7 bases from V and 2 bases from J, with 24 bases between.

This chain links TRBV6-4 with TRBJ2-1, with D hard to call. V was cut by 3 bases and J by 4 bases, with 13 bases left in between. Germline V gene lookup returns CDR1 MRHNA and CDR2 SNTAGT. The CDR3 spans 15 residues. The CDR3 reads CASSERADRYNEQFF. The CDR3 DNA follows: TGTGCCAGCAGTGAACGCGCGGATCGGTACAATGAGCAGTTCTTC.